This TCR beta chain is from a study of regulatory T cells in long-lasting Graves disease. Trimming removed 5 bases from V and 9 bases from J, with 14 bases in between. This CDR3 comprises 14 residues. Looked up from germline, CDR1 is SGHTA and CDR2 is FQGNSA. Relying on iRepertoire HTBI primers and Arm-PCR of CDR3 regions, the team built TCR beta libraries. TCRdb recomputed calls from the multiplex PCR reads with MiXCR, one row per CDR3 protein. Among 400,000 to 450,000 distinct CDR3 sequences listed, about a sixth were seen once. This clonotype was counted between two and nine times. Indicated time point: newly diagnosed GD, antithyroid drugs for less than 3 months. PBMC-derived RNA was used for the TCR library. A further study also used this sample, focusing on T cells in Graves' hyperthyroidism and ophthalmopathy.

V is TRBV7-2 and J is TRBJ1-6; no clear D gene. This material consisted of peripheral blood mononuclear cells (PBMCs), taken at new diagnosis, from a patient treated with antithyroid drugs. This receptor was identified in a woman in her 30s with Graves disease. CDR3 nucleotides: TGTGCCAGCAGCCGTCCCGGCCCCGGTTCACCCCTCCACTTT. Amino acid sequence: CASSRPGPGSPLHF.